This T cell receptor (beta chain) emerged from a study of vaccination effects on CD4 cells after COVID-19. Overall study: Under the ViraFEST assay, PBMC were stimulated with viral peptide pools so that antigen-specific CD4+ T cells expanded. Sequencing was performed afterwards. PBMC were cultured at a few million per well with roughly 9.7 IU/ml IL-2 and approximately 10 ug/ml peptides. Points from the study as a whole: Vaccine- and infection-induced clones showed marked clonal contraction late following vaccination.

Details on this clone: Its antigen is still unknown.

The culture ran for roughly ten days, and then CD4+ T cells were isolated. Assay used: immunoSEQ multiplex PCR; TCRdb lists only in-frame clones, some missing. Of more than 45,000 clones listed, about 83% are singletons. The source material was CD4+ T cells from PBMCs cultured without peptide, sampled before COVID-19 vaccination. The clonotype originates from a human donor who received a COVID-19 vaccine.

The chain's CDR3 is CASSPLKSGQETQYF. The CDR3 bases are TGTGCCAGCTCTCCTCTTAAGTCCGGGCAAGAGACCCAGTACTTC. This chain connects TRBV18 to TRBJ2-5, with no clear D. Trimming shortened V by 6 bases and J by 2 bases, and 16 bases separated the two germline ends. This CDR3 comprises 15 residues. The germline V gene encodes CDR1 KGHSH and CDR2 LQKENI.